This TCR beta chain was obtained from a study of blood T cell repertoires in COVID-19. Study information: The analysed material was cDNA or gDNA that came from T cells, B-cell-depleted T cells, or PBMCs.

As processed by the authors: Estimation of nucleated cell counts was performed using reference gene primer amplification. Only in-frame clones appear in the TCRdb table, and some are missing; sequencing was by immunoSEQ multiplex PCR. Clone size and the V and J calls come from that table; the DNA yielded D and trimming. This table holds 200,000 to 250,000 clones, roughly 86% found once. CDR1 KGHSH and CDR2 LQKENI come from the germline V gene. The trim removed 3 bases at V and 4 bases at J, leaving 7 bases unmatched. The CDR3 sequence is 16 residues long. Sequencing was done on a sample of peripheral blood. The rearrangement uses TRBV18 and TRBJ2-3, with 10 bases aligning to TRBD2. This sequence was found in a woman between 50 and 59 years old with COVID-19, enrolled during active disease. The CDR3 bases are TGTGCCAGCTCACCGTATCTAGCGGGGGCTGCAGATACGCAGTATTTT. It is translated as CASSPYLAGAADTQYF.